This TCR beta chain was recovered during a study of cytotoxic CD8 clonotypes in ibrutinib-treated CLL. In the study overall: An average of roughly 250,000 productive templates and 94,082 productive rearrangements was obtained per sample. Study-level results: Clonality, elevated at ibrutinib response, dropped back toward baseline at progression. Relative to age-matched healthy donors, clonality at baseline was higher, and it tracked circulating CD8+ T-cell counts.

As for this clone: Its antigen is unidentified.

Sequenced by immunoSEQ multiplex PCR; TCRdb stores in-frame clones only, minus some. The sample lists some 350,000 clones, 67% occurring once. The CDR3 is 13 amino acids. The V and J ends lost 5 bases and 3 bases respectively, with 9 bases between them. CDR1 is ENHRY, CDR2 SYGVKD, per germline. About 2 micrograms of genomic DNA, which was extracted from cryopreserved PBMCs, served as the material used for the TCR beta libraries. Sequences were derived from PBMCs, sampled after 36 months of ibrutinib treatment. The TCR originated in a human donor with chronic lymphocytic leukemia. V and J are TRBV10-3 and TRBJ2-3, with D uncertain. CDR3 in DNA: TGTGCCATCAGTACCCACACTACAGATACGCAGTATTTT. Translated, it gives CAISTHTTDTQYF.